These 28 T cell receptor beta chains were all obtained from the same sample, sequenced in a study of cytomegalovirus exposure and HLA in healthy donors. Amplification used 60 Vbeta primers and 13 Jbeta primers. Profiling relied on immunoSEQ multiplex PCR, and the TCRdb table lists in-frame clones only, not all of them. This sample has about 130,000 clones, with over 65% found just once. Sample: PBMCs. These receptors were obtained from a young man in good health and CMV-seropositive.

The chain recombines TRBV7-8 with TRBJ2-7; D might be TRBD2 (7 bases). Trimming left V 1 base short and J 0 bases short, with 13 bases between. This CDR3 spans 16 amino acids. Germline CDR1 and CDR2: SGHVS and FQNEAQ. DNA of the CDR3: TGTGCCAGCAGCTTAGTCGGCGGGGGCGGCTCCTACGAGCAGTACTTC. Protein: CASSLVGGGGSYEQYF.

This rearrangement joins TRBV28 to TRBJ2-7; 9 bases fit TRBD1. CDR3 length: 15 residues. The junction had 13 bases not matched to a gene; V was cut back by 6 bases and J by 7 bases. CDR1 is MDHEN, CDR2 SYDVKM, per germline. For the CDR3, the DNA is TGTGCCAGCAGCCTCGGACAGGGGCTGAGTCGGGAGCAGTACTTC. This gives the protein CASSLGQGLSREQYF.

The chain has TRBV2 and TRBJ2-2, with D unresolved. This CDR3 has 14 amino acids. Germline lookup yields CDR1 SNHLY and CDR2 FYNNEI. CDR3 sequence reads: CAGTPPSNTGELFF. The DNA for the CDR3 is TGTGCGGGCACGCCGCCCTCGAACACCGGGGAGCTGTTTTTT.

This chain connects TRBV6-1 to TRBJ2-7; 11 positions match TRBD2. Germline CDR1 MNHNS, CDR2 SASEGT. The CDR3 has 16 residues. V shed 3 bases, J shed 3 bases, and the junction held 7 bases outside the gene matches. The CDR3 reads CASSEGLAEIFYEQYF. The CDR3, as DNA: TGTGCCAGCAGTGAGGGACTAGCGGAGATCTTCTACGAGCAGTACTTC.

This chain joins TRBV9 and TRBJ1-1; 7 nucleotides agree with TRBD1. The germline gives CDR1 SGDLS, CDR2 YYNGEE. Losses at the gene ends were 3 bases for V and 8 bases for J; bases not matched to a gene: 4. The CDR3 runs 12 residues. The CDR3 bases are TGTGCCAGCAGCGCAATACAGGGGGAAGCTTTCTTT. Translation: CASSAIQGEAFF.

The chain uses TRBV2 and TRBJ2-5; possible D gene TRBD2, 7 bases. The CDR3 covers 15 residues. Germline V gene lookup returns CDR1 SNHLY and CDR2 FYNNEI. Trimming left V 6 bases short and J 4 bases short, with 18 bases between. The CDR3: CASSPRGAVGETQYF. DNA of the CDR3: TGTGCCAGCAGCCCTCGGGGGGCCGTAGGAGAGACCCAGTACTTC.

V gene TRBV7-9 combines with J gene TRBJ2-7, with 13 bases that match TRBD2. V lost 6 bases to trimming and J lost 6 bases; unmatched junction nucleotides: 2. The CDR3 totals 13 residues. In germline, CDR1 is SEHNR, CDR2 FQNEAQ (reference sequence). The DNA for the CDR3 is TGTGCCAGCAGACTAGCGGGGGGGAGCGAGCAGTACTTC. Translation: CASRLAGGSEQYF.

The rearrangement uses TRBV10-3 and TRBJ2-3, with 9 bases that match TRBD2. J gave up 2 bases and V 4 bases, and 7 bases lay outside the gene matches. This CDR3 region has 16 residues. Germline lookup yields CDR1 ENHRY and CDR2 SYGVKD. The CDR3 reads CAISGGAGGNTDTQYF. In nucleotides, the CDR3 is TGTGCCATCAGTGGGGGAGCGGGGGGCAACACAGATACGCAGTATTTT.

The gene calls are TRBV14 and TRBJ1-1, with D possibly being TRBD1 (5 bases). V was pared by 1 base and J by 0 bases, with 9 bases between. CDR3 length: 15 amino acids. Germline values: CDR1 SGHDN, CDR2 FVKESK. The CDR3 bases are TGTGCCAGCAGCCAAGTCGACAGTATGAACACTGAAGCTTTCTTT. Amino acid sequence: CASSQVDSMNTEAFF.

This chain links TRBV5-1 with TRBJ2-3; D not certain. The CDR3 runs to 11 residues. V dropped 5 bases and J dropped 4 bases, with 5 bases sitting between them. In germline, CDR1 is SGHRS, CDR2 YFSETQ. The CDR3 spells CASRLADTQYF. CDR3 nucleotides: TGCGCCAGCAGACTTGCAGATACGCAGTATTTT.

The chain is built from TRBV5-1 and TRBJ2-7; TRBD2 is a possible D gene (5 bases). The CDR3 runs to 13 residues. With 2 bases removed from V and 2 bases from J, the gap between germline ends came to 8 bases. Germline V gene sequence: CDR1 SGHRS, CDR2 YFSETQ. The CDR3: CASSLSGAYEQYF. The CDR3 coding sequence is TGCGCCAGCAGCTTAAGCGGCGCCTACGAGCAGTACTTC.

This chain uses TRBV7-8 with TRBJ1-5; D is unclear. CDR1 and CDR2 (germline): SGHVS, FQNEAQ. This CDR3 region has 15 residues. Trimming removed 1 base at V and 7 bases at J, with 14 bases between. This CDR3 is CASSLGSPSGQPQHF. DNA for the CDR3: TGTGCCAGCAGCTTAGGAAGTCCATCGGGGCAGCCCCAGCATTTT.

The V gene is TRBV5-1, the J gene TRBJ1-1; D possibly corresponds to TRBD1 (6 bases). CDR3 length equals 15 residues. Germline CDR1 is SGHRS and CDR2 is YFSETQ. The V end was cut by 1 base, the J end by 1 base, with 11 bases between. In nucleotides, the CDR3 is TGCGCCAGCAGCTTGCGACAGGATCGGAACACTGAAGCTTTCTTT. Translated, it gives CASSLRQDRNTEAFF. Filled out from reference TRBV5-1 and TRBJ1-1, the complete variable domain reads KAGVTQTPRYLIKTRGQQVTLSCSPISGHRSVSWYQQTPGQGLQFLFEYFSETQRNKGNFPGRFSGRQFSNSRSEMNVSTLELGDSALYLCASSLRQDRNTEAFFGQGTRLTVV.

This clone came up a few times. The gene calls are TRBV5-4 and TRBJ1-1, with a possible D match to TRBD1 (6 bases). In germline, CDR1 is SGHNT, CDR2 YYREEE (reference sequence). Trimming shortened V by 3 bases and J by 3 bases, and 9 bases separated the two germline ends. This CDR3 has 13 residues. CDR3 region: CASSSTGYTEAFF. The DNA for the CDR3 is TGTGCCAGCAGCTCTACAGGGTACACTGAAGCTTTCTTT.

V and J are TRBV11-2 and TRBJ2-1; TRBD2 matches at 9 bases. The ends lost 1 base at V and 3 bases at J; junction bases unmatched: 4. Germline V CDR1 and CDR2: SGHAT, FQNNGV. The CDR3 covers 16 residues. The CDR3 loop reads CASSLGGGVSYNEQFF. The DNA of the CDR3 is TGTGCCAGCAGCTTAGGCGGGGGGGTTAGCTACAATGAGCAGTTCTTC.

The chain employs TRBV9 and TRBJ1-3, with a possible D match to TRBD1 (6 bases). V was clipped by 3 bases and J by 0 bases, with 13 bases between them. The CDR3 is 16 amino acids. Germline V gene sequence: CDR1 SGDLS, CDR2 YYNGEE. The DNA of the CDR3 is TGTGCCAGCAGCGCCCCAGGGGCCTCCTCTGGAAACACCATATATTTT. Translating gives CASSAPGASSGNTIYF.

CDR3 protein: CAWINTRGSKGEKLFF. The CDR3, as DNA: TGTGCCTGGATTAATACGAGGGGGTCCAAGGGGGAAAAACTGTTTTTT. The chain combines TRBV30 with TRBJ1-4, with a weak D call TRBD1 (6 bases). V lost 4 bases to trimming and J lost 8 bases, with 23 bases between them. Germline assignment: CDR1 GTSNPN and CDR2 SVGIG (reference sequence). The CDR3 has 16 residues.

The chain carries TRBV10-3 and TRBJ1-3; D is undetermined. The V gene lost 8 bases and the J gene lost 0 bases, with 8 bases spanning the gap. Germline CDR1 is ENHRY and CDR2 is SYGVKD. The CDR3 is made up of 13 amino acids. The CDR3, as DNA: TGTGCCATCCGAGGGAGCTCTGGAAACACCATATATTTT. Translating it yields CAIRGSSGNTIYF.

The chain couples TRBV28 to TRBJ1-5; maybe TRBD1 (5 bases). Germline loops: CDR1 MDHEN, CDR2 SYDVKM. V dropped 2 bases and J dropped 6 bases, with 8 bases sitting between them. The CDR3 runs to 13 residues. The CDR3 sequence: CASSLRGSQPQHF. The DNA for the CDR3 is TGTGCCAGCAGTTTAAGGGGTAGTCAGCCCCAGCATTTT.

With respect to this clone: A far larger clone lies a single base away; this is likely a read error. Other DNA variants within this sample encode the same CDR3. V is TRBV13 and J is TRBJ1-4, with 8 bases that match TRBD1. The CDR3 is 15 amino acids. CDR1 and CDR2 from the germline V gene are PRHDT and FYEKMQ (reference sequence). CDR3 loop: CASSPPRGRWEKLFF. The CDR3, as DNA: TGTGCCAGCAGCCCCCCCAGGGGGCGATGGGAAAAACTGTTCTTT.

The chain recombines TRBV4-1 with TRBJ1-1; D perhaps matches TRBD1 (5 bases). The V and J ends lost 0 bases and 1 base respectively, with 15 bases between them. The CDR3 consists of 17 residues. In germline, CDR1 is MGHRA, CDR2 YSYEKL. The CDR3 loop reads CASSQDNAGSTNTEAFF. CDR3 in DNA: TGCGCCAGCAGCCAAGATAACGCAGGGTCTACGAACACTGAAGCTTTCTTT.

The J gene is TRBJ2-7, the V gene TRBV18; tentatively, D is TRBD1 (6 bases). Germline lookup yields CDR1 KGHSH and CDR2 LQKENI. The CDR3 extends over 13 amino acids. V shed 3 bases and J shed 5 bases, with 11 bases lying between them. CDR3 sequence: CASSPQTGNEQYF. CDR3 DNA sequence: TGTGCCAGCTCACCGCAAACAGGGAACGAGCAGTACTTC. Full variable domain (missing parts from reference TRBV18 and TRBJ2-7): NAGVMQNPRHLVRRRGQEARLRCSPMKGHSHVYWYRQLPEEGLKFMVYLQKENIIDESGMPKERFSAEFPKEGPSILRIQQVVRGDSAAYFCASSPQTGNEQYFGPGTRLTVT.

The CDR3 nucleotides are TGCGCCAGCAGCCAAGGGGCCTGGGAGTTTCAAGCTTTCTTT. Translated: CASSQGAWEFQAFF. J is TRBJ1-1 and V is TRBV4-1; D unclear. V was pared by 1 base and J by 9 bases, with 15 bases between. The CDR3 length is 14 residues. Germline lookup yields CDR1 MGHRA and CDR2 YSYEKL.

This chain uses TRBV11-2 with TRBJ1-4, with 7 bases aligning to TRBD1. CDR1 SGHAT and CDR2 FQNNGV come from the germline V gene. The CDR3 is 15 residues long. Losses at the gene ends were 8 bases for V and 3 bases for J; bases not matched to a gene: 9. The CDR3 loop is CASVLRGQPNEKLFF. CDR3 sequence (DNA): TGTGCCAGCGTCCTTAGGGGACAGCCTAATGAAAAACTGTTTTTT.

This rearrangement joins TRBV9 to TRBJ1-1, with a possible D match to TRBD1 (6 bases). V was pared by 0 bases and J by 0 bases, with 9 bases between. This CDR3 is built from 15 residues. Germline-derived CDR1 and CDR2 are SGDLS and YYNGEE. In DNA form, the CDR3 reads TGTGCCAGCAGCGTAGGGAGGACAGTGAACACTGAAGCTTTCTTT. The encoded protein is CASSVGRTVNTEAFF.

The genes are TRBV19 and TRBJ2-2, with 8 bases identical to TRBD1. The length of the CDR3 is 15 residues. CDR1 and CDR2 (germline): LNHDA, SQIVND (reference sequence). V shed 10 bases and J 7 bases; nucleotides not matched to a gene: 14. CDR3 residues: CATHRGTRGLGELFF. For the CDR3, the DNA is TGTGCCACCCACAGGGGGACAAGGGGACTCGGGGAGCTGTTTTTT.

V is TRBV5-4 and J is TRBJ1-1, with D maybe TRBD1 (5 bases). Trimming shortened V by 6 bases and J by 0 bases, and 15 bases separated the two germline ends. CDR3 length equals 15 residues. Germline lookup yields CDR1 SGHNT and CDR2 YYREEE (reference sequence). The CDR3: CASTWGGTMNTEAFF. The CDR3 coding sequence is TGTGCCAGCACCTGGGGGGGAACTATGAACACTGAAGCTTTCTTT.

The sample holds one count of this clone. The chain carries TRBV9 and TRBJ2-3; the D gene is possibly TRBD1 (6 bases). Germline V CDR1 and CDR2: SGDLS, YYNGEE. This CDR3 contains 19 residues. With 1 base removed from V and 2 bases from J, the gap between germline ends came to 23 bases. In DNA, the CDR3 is TGTGCCAGCAGCGTAAACGACAGGAGGAGGACTGTCACCACAGATACGCAGTATTTT. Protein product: CASSVNDRRRTVTTDTQYF.